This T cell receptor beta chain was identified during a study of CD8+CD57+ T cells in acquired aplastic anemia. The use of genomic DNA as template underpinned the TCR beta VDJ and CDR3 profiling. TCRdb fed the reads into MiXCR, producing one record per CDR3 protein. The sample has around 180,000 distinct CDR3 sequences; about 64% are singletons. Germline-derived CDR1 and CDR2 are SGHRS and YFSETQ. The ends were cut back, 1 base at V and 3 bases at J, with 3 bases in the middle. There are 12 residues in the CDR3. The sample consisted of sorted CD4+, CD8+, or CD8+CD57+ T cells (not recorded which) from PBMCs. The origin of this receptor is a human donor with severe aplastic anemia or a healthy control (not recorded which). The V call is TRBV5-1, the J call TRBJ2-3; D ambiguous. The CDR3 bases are TGCGCCAGCAGCTTGAAAACAGATACGCAGTATTTT. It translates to CASSLKTDTQYF.